The TCR beta chain described here comes from a study of T cells in women clearing cervical HPV infection. Note on this clone: The DNA ends 3 residues before the CDR3 does, and the rest of the CDR3 is filled in from the germline J gene.

Some clones are missing from TCRdb's copy, which holds only in-frame ones; the method was immunoSEQ multiplex PCR. There are more than 20,000 clones in the sample, with roughly 10% held by the top ten. The V gene's germline CDR1 is LNHDA and CDR2 SQIVND (reference sequence). The CDR3 consists of 15 residues. The trim removed 5 bases at V and 5 bases at J, leaving 8 bases unmatched. All donors had a single incident cervical HPV16 infection, not prevalent. The receptor was isolated from a woman between 18 and 69 years old with a cervical HPV16 infection that either progressed to CIN3+ or cleared (not recorded which). The sample comprised blood buffy coat. J is TRBJ1-2 and V is TRBV19; 10 positions match TRBD1. CDR3 DNA (partial): TGTGCCAGTAGTCTGGGGACAGGGGTTGGATATGGC. It is translated as CASSLGTGVGYG. In full, the CDR3 is CASSLGTGVGYGYTF.